This T cell receptor beta chain was captured in a study of regulatory T cells in long-lasting Graves disease. With iRepertoire HTBI primers and Arm-PCR of CDR3 regions, TCR beta libraries were built. Using its own MiXCR run on the multiplex PCR reads, TCRdb lists one record per CDR3 protein. Altogether about 440,000 distinct CDR3 sequences are present, roughly 15% being singletons, with the ten largest covering about 10%. Many counts were recorded for this clonotype. Its specificity is not known. General study findings and limits: The study found persistent patients shared more public clonotypes (approximately 2,700) than new patients (around 1,000).

Time point here: newly diagnosed GD, antithyroid drugs for less than 3 months. The TCR library used RNA extracted from PBMCs. Patients of an endocrinology department in Xi'an, China, were included. The same data also contributed to another study, on T cells in Graves' hyperthyroidism and ophthalmopathy. That investigation notes: RT-PCR in the first round (using the HTBI primer set) targeted the TCR CDR3.

The source is a woman aged 30 to 39 with Graves disease. Sequenced here: peripheral blood mononuclear cells (PBMCs), sampled at new diagnosis, from a patient treated with antithyroid drugs.

The CDR3 reads CASSLMGRRQPCEQYF. In DNA form, the CDR3 reads TGTGCCAGCAGCTTAATGGGGCGGCGACAGCCATGCGAGCAGTACTTC. The J gene is TRBJ2-7, the V gene TRBV7-3; D perhaps matches TRBD1 (5 bases). The CDR3 loop spans 16 amino acids. Germline CDR1 reads SGHTA; CDR2 reads FQGTGA. The V end was cut by 1 base, the J end by 6 bases, with 19 bases between. The whole variable domain, filled in from reference TRBV7-3 and TRBJ2-7, reads GAGVSQTPSNKVTEKGKYVELRCDPISGHTALYWYRQSLGQGPEFLIYFQGTGAADDSGLPNDRFFAVRPEGSVSTLKIQRTERGDSAVYLCASSLMGRRQPCEQYFGPGTRLTVT.